The 30 T cell receptor beta chains below all came from one sample that was sequenced in a study of cytomegalovirus exposure and HLA in healthy donors (dated by TCRdb to about 2017). Library preparation was by the immunoSEQ multiplex PCR assay. The multiplex PCR relied on a mix of 60 forward primers for TCR Vbeta segments and 13 reverse primers for TCR Jbeta segments. TCRdb re-hosts the immuneACCESS table, in-frame sequences only. Its copies lack some clones; in the studies checked, an unresolved V gene accounts for under half of them, and the cause for the rest is not known. Recorded for this sample are 90,000 to 150,000 clones; roughly 70% of them occurred a single time. 4% to 5% of the sample is taken by the ten largest. Sample: PBMCs. These receptors were taken from a woman aged 35 to 49 in good health and CMV-seronegative.

The V call is TRBV4-1, the J call TRBJ1-4, with 7 bases matching TRBD1. CDR1 is MGHRA, CDR2 YSYEKL, per germline. With V trimmed by 3 bases and J by 6 bases, 13 bases remained unmatched. The CDR3 consists of 17 residues. The CDR3 DNA follows: TGCGCCAGCAGCCATAGTCTGATACAGGGGCGATATGAAAAACTGTTTTTT. It is translated as CASSHSLIQGRYEKLFF.

The J gene is TRBJ1-5, the V gene TRBV6-1; possible D gene TRBD1, 5 bases. Trimming removed 4 bases at V and 2 bases at J, with 12 bases between. CDR3 length: 15 amino acids. Germline values: CDR1 MNHNS, CDR2 SASEGT. The CDR3 spells CASSARGFGNQPQHF. CDR3 in DNA: TGTGCCAGCAGTGCACGGGGGTTCGGCAATCAGCCCCAGCATTTT.

CDR3 sequence (DNA): TGTGCCAGCTCACCGCCGGGGGACCTTAATGAAAAACTGTTTTTT. Translation: CASSPPGDLNEKLFF. This rearrangement joins TRBV18 to TRBJ1-4; D might be TRBD1 (5 bases). The germline V and J ends were trimmed by 3 bases and 4 bases, with 12 bases remaining between them. Germline loops: CDR1 KGHSH, CDR2 LQKENI. The CDR3 loop spans 15 amino acids.

V and J are TRBV5-6 and TRBJ2-1, with 7 bases fitting TRBD2. The CDR3 has 16 amino acids. Losses at the gene ends were 5 bases for V and 6 bases for J; bases not matched to a gene: 14. The V gene's germline CDR1 is SGHDT and CDR2 YYEEEE. The CDR3 DNA is TGTGCCAGCAGACAAGGCGCTAGCGGTTACATCAATGAGCAGTTCTTC. As protein: CASRQGASGYINEQFF.

The chain joins TRBV25-1 to TRBJ2-3, with 7 bases matching TRBD2. Looked up from germline, CDR1 is MGHDK and CDR2 is SYGVNS. The J segment lost 0 bases and the V segment lost 1 base, leaving 4 bases of the junction unmatched. This CDR3 region has 16 residues. Here the CDR3 DNA reads TGTGCCAGCAGTGAATCGTGGGGGGGTAGCACAGATACGCAGTATTTT. Amino acid sequence: CASSESWGGSTDTQYF.

The genes are TRBV28 and TRBJ2-3, with a tentative D call TRBD2 (7 bases). Trimming took 3 bases from V and 1 from J, leaving 17 bases between them. The CDR3 totals 17 residues. Looked up from germline, CDR1 is MDHEN and CDR2 is SYDVKM. The CDR3 DNA reads TGTGCCAGCAGTTTTGGGGGGGCAGCGGGTCGCACAGATACGCAGTATTTT. Amino acid sequence: CASSFGGAAGRTDTQYF.

The rearrangement joins TRBV11-2 to TRBJ1-1; D might be TRBD1 (6 bases). Trimming cost V 4 bases and J 1 base, with 10 bases left between them. The CDR3 has 14 residues. The germline gives CDR1 SGHAT, CDR2 FQNNGV. The CDR3 coding sequence is TGTGCCAGCAGCTCGGGACACCCGAACACTGAAGCTTTCTTT. It yields the protein CASSSGHPNTEAFF.

The CDR3 DNA sequence: TGTGCCATCAGTGGAGGGACAGGGCAGGATCAGCCCCAGCATTTT. Encoded protein: CAISGGTGQDQPQHF. The chain uses TRBV10-3 and TRBJ1-5; 9 nucleotides line up with TRBD1. With V trimmed by 4 bases and J by 5 bases, 6 bases remained unmatched. The germline CDR1 and CDR2 sequences are ENHRY and SYGVKD. The CDR3 has 15 residues.

The J gene is TRBJ2-7, the V gene TRBV6-6; D is possibly TRBD1 (6 bases). The CDR3 is made up of 12 amino acids. The V end was cut by 6 bases, the J end by 5 bases, with 11 bases between. Germline-derived CDR1 and CDR2 are MNHNY and SVGAGI (reference sequence). The CDR3 sequence is CASSDRYHEQYF. Here the CDR3 DNA reads TGTGCCAGCAGCGACAGGTACCACGAGCAGTACTTC.

This clone was seen a single time. The chain uses TRBV7-2 and TRBJ2-4; TRBD2 matches 8 bases. Germline trimming cut 8 bases from V and 6 bases from J; bases unmatched to any gene: 12. There are 15 residues in the CDR3. CDR1 is SGHTA and CDR2 is FQGNSA in the germline V gene. The CDR3 spells CASGPGGGSPNIQYF. CDR3 bases: TGTGCCAGCGGGCCAGGCGGGGGGTCCCCAAACATTCAGTACTTC.

This sequence joins TRBV5-4 and TRBJ2-7; 7 bases are a match to TRBD1. The V gene end was trimmed by 4 bases and the J gene end by 6 bases; junction bases not matched to a gene: 7. CDR1 is SGHNT and CDR2 is YYREEE in the germline V gene (reference sequence). The CDR3 runs to 13 residues. CDR3 bases: TGTGCCAGCAGCGAGGCAGGGGGTAGCGAGCAGTACTTC. Protein: CASSEAGGSEQYF.

The chain combines TRBV5-1 with TRBJ2-7; TRBD2 agrees at 10 bases. Germline V gives CDR1 SGHRS, CDR2 YFSETQ. V was clipped by 1 base and J by 2 bases; unmatched bases: 3. CDR3 size: 15 residues. In DNA, the CDR3 is TGCGCCAGCAGCTTGCTAGCGGGAGCGACCTACGAGCAGTACTTC. This sequence encodes CASSLLAGATYEQYF.

The V gene is TRBV28, the J gene TRBJ2-2, with 7 bases identical to TRBD2. Germline assignment: CDR1 MDHEN and CDR2 SYDVKM. The CDR3 is made up of 15 amino acids. Unmatched junction bases numbered 9, after V lost 5 bases and J lost 6 bases. CDR3: CASSPFAREAGELFF. Written as DNA, the CDR3 is TGTGCCAGCAGTCCTTTTGCACGGGAGGCCGGGGAGCTGTTTTTT.

J is TRBJ2-2 and V is TRBV28, with D possibly being TRBD2 (6 bases). The CDR3 covers 14 residues. V lost 5 bases, J lost 5 bases, and 12 bases lay in between. CDR1 is MDHEN and CDR2 is SYDVKM in the germline V gene. For the CDR3, the DNA is TGTGCCAGCAGTGGGGGGACCCGTACCGGGGAGCTGTTTTTT. It specifies CASSGGTRTGELFF.

This rearrangement joins TRBV19 to TRBJ2-1, with 7 bases lining up with TRBD1. The CDR3 is 18 residues long. Trimming took 0 bases from V and 0 from J; bases not matched to a gene: 8. The germline CDR1 and CDR2 sequences are LNHDA and SQIVND (reference sequence). The CDR3 here is CASSIDRLTGSSYNEQFF. The CDR3 DNA sequence: TGTGCCAGTAGTATAGATCGCCTGACAGGGAGCTCCTACAATGAGCAGTTCTTC.

The chain couples TRBV7-2 to TRBJ1-3; TRBD1 might be the D (5 bases). This CDR3 is built from 17 residues. The germline V gene has CDR1 SGHTA and CDR2 FQGNSA. V was shortened by 2 bases and J by 2 bases, with 16 bases between the two germline ends. CDR3 protein: CASSLNSGGIAGNTIYF. CDR3 DNA sequence: TGTGCCAGCAGCTTAAATAGCGGGGGAATAGCTGGAAACACCATATATTTT.

This chain links TRBV5-1 with TRBJ2-2; 8 nucleotides line up with TRBD2. Germline CDR1 and CDR2: SGHRS and YFSETQ. V lost 0 bases to trimming and J lost 6 bases; unmatched junction nucleotides: 10. The CDR3 runs 17 residues. Here the CDR3 reads CASSLGSGGPVAGELFF. CDR3 DNA sequence: TGCGCCAGCAGCTTGGGGTCGGGAGGGCCTGTCGCCGGGGAGCTGTTTTTT.

The V and J genes are TRBV25-1 and TRBJ1-2; D gene uncertain. Between the trimmed V and J ends, which lost 8 bases and 0 bases, there was a span of 13 bases. This CDR3 spans 14 amino acids. Germline CDR1 is MGHDK and CDR2 is SYGVNS. The DNA of the CDR3 is TGTGCCAGCTCAGCGGCACCTCCTAACTATGGCTACACCTTC. Amino acids: CASSAAPPNYGYTF.

The rearrangement uses TRBV7-2 and TRBJ2-7; TRBD1 is a possible D gene (7 bases). Trimming pared 2 bases from V and 3 bases from J, leaving 11 bases between. Looked up from germline, CDR1 is SGHTA and CDR2 is FQGNSA. The CDR3 contains 14 residues. CDR3 sequence reads: CASSLSGGNYEQYF. CDR3 nucleotides: TGTGCCAGCAGCTTATCAGGGGGGAACTACGAGCAGTACTTC.

The gene calls are TRBV5-1 and TRBJ1-3; a weak D match, TRBD1 (5 bases). Germline V lookup: CDR1 SGHRS, CDR2 YFSETQ. With 5 bases removed from V and 0 bases from J, the gap between germline ends came to 15 bases. The CDR3 totals 16 residues. The CDR3 nucleotides read TGCGCCAGCAGGCTTGGGGCGCCGAACTCTGGAAACACCATATATTTT. Translation gives CASRLGAPNSGNTIYF.

This clone has a single count. This chain joins TRBV6-1 and TRBJ1-2, with TRBD1 matching over 9 bases. Germline CDR1 MNHNS, CDR2 SASEGT. CDR3 length equals 15 residues. With V trimmed by 4 bases and J by 3 bases, 6 bases remained unmatched. This CDR3 is CASSGQQGADYGYTF. CDR3 nucleotides: TGTGCCAGCAGTGGTCAACAGGGGGCGGACTATGGCTACACCTTC.

This clone was recorded once. The J gene is TRBJ1-4, the V gene TRBV29-1, with a possible D match to TRBD1 (6 bases). The CDR3 has 17 amino acids. V shed 6 bases and J shed 3 bases, with 23 bases lying between them. Per the germline V gene, CDR1 is SQVTM and CDR2 is ANQGSEA. The DNA for the CDR3 is TGCAGCGTGGCGGGGGGCAGGGGTATGATGGCTAATGAAAAACTGTTTTTT. It specifies CSVAGGRGMMANEKLFF.

This clone was seen once. The gene calls are TRBV28 and TRBJ2-3; 10 bases fit TRBD2. V was pared by 8 bases and J by 3 bases, with 14 bases of the junction left unmatched. The germline CDR1 and CDR2 sequences are MDHEN and SYDVKM. CDR3 length: 17 amino acids. CDR3 in amino acids: CASRRIHLGLATDTQYF. CDR3 DNA: TGTGCCAGCCGACGTATTCACCTGGGACTAGCGACAGATACGCAGTATTTT.

The chain has TRBV6-5 and TRBJ2-1; tentatively, D is TRBD1 (5 bases). CDR1 is MNHEY, CDR2 SVGAGI, per germline. There are 12 residues in the CDR3. V shed 6 bases and J shed 7 bases, with 10 bases lying between them. The CDR3 DNA sequence: TGTGCCAGCAGCAATCCAGGGAATGAGCAGTTCTTC. It codes for CASSNPGNEQFF.

The V call is TRBV20-1, the J call TRBJ2-7; no firm D call. Trimming removed 3 bases at V and 3 bases at J, with 3 bases between. The CDR3 has 10 amino acids. Germline V gene sequence: CDR1 DFQATT, CDR2 SNEGSKA (reference sequence). The CDR3 region has the DNA TGCAGTGCTAGGAGCTACGAGCAGTACTTC. Its protein is CSARSYEQYF.

J is TRBJ2-1 and V is TRBV4-1, with D possibly being TRBD2 (5 bases). The germline gives CDR1 MGHRA, CDR2 YSYEKL. CDR3 length: 16 amino acids. V was shortened by 3 bases and J by 6 bases, with 18 bases between the two germline ends. The CDR3 sequence is CASSQGSWIGGNEQFF. CDR3 bases: TGCGCCAGCAGCCAGGGGAGCTGGATCGGAGGCAATGAGCAGTTCTTC.

The CDR3 DNA follows: TGTGCCAGCAGTTACCTAAGGACAGGGGGCACTGAAGCTTTCTTT. Translation: CASSYLRTGGTEAFF. The chain uses TRBV6-5 and TRBJ1-1; 10 bases align to TRBD1. This CDR3 has 15 residues. V lost 2 bases, J lost 4 bases, and 4 bases stayed unmatched. The germline gives CDR1 MNHEY, CDR2 SVGAGI.

There are a few counts of this clone. The chain links TRBV27 to TRBJ1-5, with D uncertain. The CDR3 is 13 amino acids. CDR1 and CDR2 (germline): MNHEY, SMNVEV (reference sequence). V was cut by 6 bases and J by 2 bases, with 8 bases left in between. The CDR3 bases are TGTGCCAGCAGCAGGAACGGCAATCAGCCCCAGCATTTT. Protein: CASSRNGNQPQHF.

The chain combines TRBV4-3 with TRBJ2-7; 9 bases line up with TRBD1. CDR1 is LGHNA, CDR2 YSLEER, per germline. The length of the CDR3 is 16 residues. Trimming cost V 0 bases and J 1 base; bases outside gene matches: 4. The CDR3 sequence is CASSQDFGQGSYEQYF. The CDR3 nucleotides read TGCGCCAGCAGCCAAGATTTTGGACAGGGGTCCTACGAGCAGTACTTC.

Of note for this clone: Other nucleotide sequences from this sample produce the same CDR3. V usage is TRBV7-6 and J usage is TRBJ2-3, with D unclear. The germline V gene has CDR1 SGHVS and CDR2 FNYEAQ. V was pared by 1 base and J by 1 base, with 6 bases between. This CDR3 region has 14 residues. The chain's CDR3 is CASSLVPGTDTQYF. The CDR3 region has the DNA TGTGCCAGCAGCTTAGTCCCCGGCACAGATACGCAGTATTTT.